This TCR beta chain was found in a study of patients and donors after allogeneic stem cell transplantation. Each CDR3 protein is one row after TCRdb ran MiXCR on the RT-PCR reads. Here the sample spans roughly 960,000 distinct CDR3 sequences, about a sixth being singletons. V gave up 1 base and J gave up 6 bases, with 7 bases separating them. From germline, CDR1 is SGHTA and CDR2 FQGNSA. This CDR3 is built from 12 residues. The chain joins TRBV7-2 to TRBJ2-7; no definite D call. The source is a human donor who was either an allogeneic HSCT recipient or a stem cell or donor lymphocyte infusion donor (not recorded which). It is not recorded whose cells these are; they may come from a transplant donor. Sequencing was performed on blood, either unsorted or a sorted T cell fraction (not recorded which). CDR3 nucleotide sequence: TGTGCCAGCAGCTTAGTAAGCACCGAGCAGTACTTC. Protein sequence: CASSLVSTEQYF.